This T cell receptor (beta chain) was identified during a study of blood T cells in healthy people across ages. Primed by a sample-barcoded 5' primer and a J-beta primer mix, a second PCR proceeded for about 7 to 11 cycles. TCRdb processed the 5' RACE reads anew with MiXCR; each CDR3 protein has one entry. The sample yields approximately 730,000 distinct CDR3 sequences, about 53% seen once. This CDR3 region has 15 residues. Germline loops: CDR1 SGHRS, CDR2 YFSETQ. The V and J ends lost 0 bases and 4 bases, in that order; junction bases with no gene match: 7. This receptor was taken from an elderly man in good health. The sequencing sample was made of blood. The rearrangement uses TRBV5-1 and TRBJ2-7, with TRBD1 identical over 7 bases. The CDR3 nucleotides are TGCGCCAGCAGCTTGGAAGGACAGGCTCCTTACGAGCAGTACTTC. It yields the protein CASSLEGQAPYEQYF.